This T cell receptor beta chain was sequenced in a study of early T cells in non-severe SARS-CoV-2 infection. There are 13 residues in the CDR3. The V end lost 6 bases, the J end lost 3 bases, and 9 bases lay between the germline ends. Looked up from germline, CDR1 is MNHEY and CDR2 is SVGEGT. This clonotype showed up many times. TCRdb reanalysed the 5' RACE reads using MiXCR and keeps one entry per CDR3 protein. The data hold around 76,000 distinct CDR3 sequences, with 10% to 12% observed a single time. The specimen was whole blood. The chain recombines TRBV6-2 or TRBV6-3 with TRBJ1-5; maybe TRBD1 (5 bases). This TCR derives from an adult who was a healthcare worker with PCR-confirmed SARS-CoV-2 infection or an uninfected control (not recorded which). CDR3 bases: TGTGCCAGCAGGGGGACGAACAATCAGCCCCAGCATTTT. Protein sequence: CASRGTNNQPQHF.